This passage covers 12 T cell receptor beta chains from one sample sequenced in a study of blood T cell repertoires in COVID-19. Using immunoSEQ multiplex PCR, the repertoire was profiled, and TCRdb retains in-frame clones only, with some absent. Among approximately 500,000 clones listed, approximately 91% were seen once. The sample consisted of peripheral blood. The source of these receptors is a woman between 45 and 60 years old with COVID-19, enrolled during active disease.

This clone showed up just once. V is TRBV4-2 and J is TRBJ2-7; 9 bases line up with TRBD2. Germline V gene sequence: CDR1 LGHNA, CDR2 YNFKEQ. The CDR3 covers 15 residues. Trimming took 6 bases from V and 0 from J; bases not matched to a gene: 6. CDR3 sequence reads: CASREAGGSSYEQYF. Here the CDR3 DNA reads TGTGCCAGCAGAGAAGCGGGGGGCAGCTCCTACGAGCAGTACTTC.

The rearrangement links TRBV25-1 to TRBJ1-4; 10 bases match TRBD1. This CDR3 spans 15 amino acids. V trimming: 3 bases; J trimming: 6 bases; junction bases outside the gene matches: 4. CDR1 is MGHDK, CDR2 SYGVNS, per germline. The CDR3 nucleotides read TGTGCCAGCAGTGATATAGGGACAGGGGATGAAAAACTGTTTTTT. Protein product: CASSDIGTGDEKLFF. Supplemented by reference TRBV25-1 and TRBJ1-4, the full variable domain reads EADIYQTPRYLVIGTGKKITLECSQTMGHDKMYWYQQDPGMELHLIHYSYGVNSTEKGDLSSESTVSRIRTEHFPLTLESARPSHTSQYLCASSDIGTGDEKLFFGSGTQLSVL.

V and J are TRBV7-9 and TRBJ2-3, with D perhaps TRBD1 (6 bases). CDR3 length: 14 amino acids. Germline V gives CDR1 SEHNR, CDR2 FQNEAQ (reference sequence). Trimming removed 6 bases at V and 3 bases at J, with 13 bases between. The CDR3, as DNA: TGTGCCAGCAGATCTTTCACAGGGACAGATACGCAGTATTTT. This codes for CASRSFTGTDTQYF.

The CDR3: CAWSVITRGRGNTIYF. DNA of the CDR3: TGTGCCTGGAGTGTAATAACTAGGGGGCGAGGAAACACCATATATTTT. This rearrangement joins TRBV30 to TRBJ1-3; 7 positions match TRBD1. The trim removed 0 bases at V and 4 bases at J, leaving 9 bases unmatched. CDR3 length equals 16 residues. The germline CDR1 and CDR2 sequences are GTSNPN and SVGIG (reference sequence).

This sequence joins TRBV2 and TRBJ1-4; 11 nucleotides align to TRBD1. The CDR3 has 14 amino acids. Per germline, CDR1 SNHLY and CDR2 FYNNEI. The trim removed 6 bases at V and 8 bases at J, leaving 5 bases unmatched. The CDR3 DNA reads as TGTGCCAGCAGCGAGGGACAGGGGGAAGAAAAACTGTTTTTT. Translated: CASSEGQGEEKLFF.

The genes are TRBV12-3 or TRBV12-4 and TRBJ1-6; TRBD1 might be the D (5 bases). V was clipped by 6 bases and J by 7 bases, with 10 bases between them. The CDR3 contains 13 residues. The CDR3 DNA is TGTGCCAGCAGACAGGAGGGGAATTCACCCCTCCACTTT. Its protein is CASRQEGNSPLHF.

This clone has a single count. The CDR3 sequence: CASSHGTGPLGTEAFF. CDR3 DNA sequence: TGTGCCAGCAGCCACGGGACAGGGCCCCTCGGGACTGAAGCTTTCTTT. The rearrangement joins TRBV3-1 (or the pseudogene TRBV3-2) to TRBJ1-1, with TRBD1 identical over 9 bases. Trimming removed 3 bases from V and 5 bases from J; junction bases left unmatched: 10. In germline, CDR1 is LGHDT, CDR2 YNNKEL (reference sequence). This CDR3 has 16 residues.

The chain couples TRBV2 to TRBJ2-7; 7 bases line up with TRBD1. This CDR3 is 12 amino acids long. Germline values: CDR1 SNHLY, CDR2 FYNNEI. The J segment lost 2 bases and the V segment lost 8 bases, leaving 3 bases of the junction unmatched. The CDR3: CASRQGPYEQYF. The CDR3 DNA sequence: TGTGCCAGCCGACAGGGCCCCTACGAGCAGTACTTC.

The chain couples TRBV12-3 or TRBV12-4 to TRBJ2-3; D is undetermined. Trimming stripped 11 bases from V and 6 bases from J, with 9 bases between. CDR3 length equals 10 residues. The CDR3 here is CALSRDTQYF. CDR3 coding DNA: TGTGCCTTATCCCGGGATACGCAGTATTTT.

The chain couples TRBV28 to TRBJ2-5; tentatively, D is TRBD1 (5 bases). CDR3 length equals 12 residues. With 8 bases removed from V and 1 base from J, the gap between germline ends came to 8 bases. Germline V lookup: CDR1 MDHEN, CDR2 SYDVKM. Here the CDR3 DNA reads TGTGCCAGCTCGACAGCCCAAGAGACCCAGTACTTC. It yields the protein CASSTAQETQYF.

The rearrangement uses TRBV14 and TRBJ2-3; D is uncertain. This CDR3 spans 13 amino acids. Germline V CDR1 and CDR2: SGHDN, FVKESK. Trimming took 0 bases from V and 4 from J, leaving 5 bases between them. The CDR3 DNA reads TGTGCCAGCAGCCAAGACGGTGCAGATACGCAGTATTTT. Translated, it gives CASSQDGADTQYF.

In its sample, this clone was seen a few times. The CDR3 loop reads CASTSGTYPPSQPQHF. The CDR3 nucleotides are TGTGCCAGTACAAGCGGCACCTACCCCCCGTCCCAGCCCCAGCATTTT. The chain recombines TRBV19 with TRBJ1-5; D is unclear. CDR1 and CDR2 from the germline V gene are LNHDA and SQIVND (reference sequence). Trimming cost V 7 bases and J 7 bases, with 23 bases left between them. The CDR3 loop spans 16 amino acids.